A single sample gave rise to the 16 T cell receptor beta chains below, sequenced in a study of CD8 T cells in ankylosing spondylitis. MiXCR, applied by TCRdb to the 5' RACE reads, yields one record per CDR3 protein. Among 150,000 to 200,000 distinct CDR3 sequences, around 13% were seen once, and the ten largest hold approximately 9.9%. The sample consisted of blood, either unsorted or a sorted T cell fraction (not recorded which). These receptors were collected from a female donor with ankylosing spondylitis or in good health (not recorded which).

The chain recombines TRBV7-2 with TRBJ2-3, with 13 bases lining up with TRBD2. CDR1 is SGHTA and CDR2 is FQGNSA in the germline V gene. This CDR3 is 16 amino acids long. The trim removed 3 bases at V and 3 bases at J, leaving 3 bases unmatched. Written as DNA, the CDR3 is TGTGCCAGCAGCTTCGGACTAGCGGGAGAAACAGATACGCAGTATTTT. Residues: CASSFGLAGETDTQYF.

The sample holds many counts of this clonotype. V usage is TRBV28 and J usage is TRBJ2-7; D uncertain. The ends were cut back, 5 bases at V and 5 bases at J, with 16 bases in the middle. The CDR3 spans 14 residues. Germline V gene lookup returns CDR1 MDHEN and CDR2 SYDVKM. DNA of the CDR3: TGTGCCAGCAGTATCTTCGCAGGTCAACACGAGCAGTACTTC. It yields the protein CASSIFAGQHEQYF.

The rearrangement links TRBV11-2 to TRBJ2-5; the D gene is possibly TRBD1 (5 bases). CDR3 length: 14 amino acids. Per the germline V gene, CDR1 is SGHAT and CDR2 is FQNNGV. V lost 5 bases, J lost 1 base, and 11 bases lay in between. The chain's CDR3 is CASSPPDSQETQYF. The CDR3 DNA reads as TGTGCCAGCAGCCCACCAGACAGCCAAGAGACCCAGTACTTC.

This clonotype was found a few times. This chain connects TRBV24-1 to TRBJ2-1, with 11 bases fitting TRBD2. This CDR3 is built from 15 residues. V shed 7 bases and J 7 bases; nucleotides not matched to a gene: 8. Germline values: CDR1 KGHDR, CDR2 SFDVKD. The CDR3 sequence is CATSGGSSGRNEQFF. As DNA, the CDR3 is TGTGCCACCAGCGGGGGGTCTAGCGGGAGGAATGAGCAGTTCTTC.

The sample holds many counts of this clonotype. The chain employs TRBV4-3 and TRBJ1-1; 7 nucleotides align to TRBD1. The ends lost 4 bases at V and 2 bases at J; junction bases unmatched: 7. Germline V gene data show CDR1 as LGHNA and CDR2 as YSLEER. The CDR3 spans 15 residues. The CDR3 nucleotides are TGCGCCAGCAGCCGAGGACAGGTGGGCAACACTGAAGCTTTCTTT. Protein: CASSRGQVGNTEAFF.

The chain joins TRBV12-5 to TRBJ2-5; D might be TRBD1 (5 bases). The CDR3 totals 14 residues. Trimming shortened V by 10 bases and J by 2 bases, and 17 bases separated the two germline ends. Germline V gene data show CDR1 as LGHNT and CDR2 as FRNRAP. This CDR3 reads CAMNFRQGQETQYF. The CDR3 DNA follows: TGTGCTATGAACTTTAGGCAGGGACAAGAGACCCAGTACTTC.

This clonotype was seen repeatedly, ten times or more. The chain carries TRBV12-3 or TRBV12-4 and TRBJ1-1, with D possibly matching TRBD1 (5 bases). Trimming left V 3 bases short and J 10 bases short, with 6 bases between. The CDR3 runs 10 residues. CDR3 residues: CASSLRGAFF. The CDR3 DNA reads TGTGCCAGCAGTTTGAGGGGAGCTTTCTTT.

Only a few counts were recorded for this clonotype. V usage is TRBV6-2 or TRBV6-3 and J usage is TRBJ2-7, with D unresolved. The ends were cut back, 0 bases at V and 6 bases at J, with 6 bases in the middle. Germline loops: CDR1 MNHEY, CDR2 SVGEGT. This CDR3 has 12 residues. The CDR3 sequence: CASSYSTGEQYF. The CDR3 DNA sequence: TGTGCCAGCAGTTACTCGACGGGCGAGCAGTACTTC.

This clonotype occurred many times. The chain employs TRBV7-8 and TRBJ2-5, with 9 bases lining up with TRBD2. From germline, CDR1 is SGHVS and CDR2 FQNEAQ. The CDR3 is 15 residues long. V was clipped by 0 bases and J by 4 bases; unmatched bases: 3. In DNA form, the CDR3 reads TGTGCCAGCAGCTTAGCTAGCGGGAGATTAGAGACCCAGTACTTC. Its translation is CASSLASGRLETQYF.

The rearrangement joins TRBV28 to TRBJ2-7; 7 bases agree with TRBD1. J was trimmed by 3 bases and V by 1 base; bases with no gene match: 6. The germline V gene has CDR1 MDHEN and CDR2 SYDVKM. This CDR3 comprises 15 residues. Here the CDR3 reads CASSLSGTVHYEQYF. DNA for the CDR3: TGTGCCAGCAGTTTATCCGGGACAGTACACTACGAGCAGTACTTC. The entire variable domain, with the rest obtained from reference TRBV28 and TRBJ2-7, is as follows: DVKVTQSSRYLVKRTGEKVFLECVQDMDHENMFWYRQDPGLGLRLIYFSYDVKMKEKGDIPEGYSVSREKKERFSLILESASTNQTSMYLCASSLSGTVHYEQYFGPGTRLTVT.

The V and J genes are TRBV7-3 and TRBJ2-5, with 7 bases that match TRBD1. Trimming removed 2 bases from V and 4 bases from J; junction bases left unmatched: 7. CDR1 and CDR2 (germline): SGHTA, FQGTGA. The CDR3 has 15 amino acids. The CDR3 DNA follows: TGTGCCAGCAGCTTATCGGGACAGAGGACAGAGACCCAGTACTTC. Residues: CASSLSGQRTETQYF. Full variable domain (outside the CDR3, taken from reference TRBV7-3 and TRBJ2-5): GAGVSQTPSNKVTEKGKYVELRCDPISGHTALYWYRQSLGQGPEFLIYFQGTGAADDSGLPNDRFFAVRPEGSVSTLKIQRTERGDSAVYLCASSLSGQRTETQYFGPGTRLLVL.

This clonotype was observed at least ten times. CDR3: CASSRGARGTRYGYTF. The CDR3, as DNA: TGTGCCAGCAGCCGTGGAGCTCGCGGGACTCGTTATGGCTACACCTTC. The chain uses TRBV3-1 and TRBJ1-2; D might be TRBD1 (5 bases). The CDR3 runs 16 residues. With 4 bases removed from V and 5 bases from J, the gap between germline ends came to 20 bases. The germline V gene encodes CDR1 LGHDT and CDR2 YNNKEL (reference sequence).

The chain uses TRBV20-1 and TRBJ1-5, with D possibly matching TRBD1 (6 bases). Looked up from germline, CDR1 is DFQATT and CDR2 is SNEGSKA (reference sequence). V gave up 8 bases and J gave up 2 bases, with 13 bases separating them. This CDR3 is 13 amino acids long. For the CDR3, the DNA is TGCAGTCAGGGGCGGGGTGGCAATCAGCCCCAGCATTTT. It yields the protein CSQGRGGNQPQHF.

This clonotype was detected many times. The chain joins TRBV10-3 to TRBJ2-3; D remains ambiguous. Germline V lookup: CDR1 ENHRY, CDR2 SYGVKD. The CDR3 loop spans 13 amino acids. The V gene lost 0 bases and the J gene lost 9 bases, with 10 bases spanning the gap. CDR3 region: CAISESPRRTQYF. Written as DNA, the CDR3 is TGTGCCATCAGTGAGTCCCCCAGACGCACGCAGTATTTT.

This clonotype was seen more than once but under ten times. The CDR3, as DNA: TGTGCCAGCAGTTATCAGGGAGGGGGTAGCGAAAAACTGTTTTTT. Protein: CASSYQGGGSEKLFF. V is TRBV7-2 and J is TRBJ1-4; maybe TRBD1 (6 bases). Trimming stripped 6 bases from V and 8 bases from J, with 19 bases between. This CDR3 comprises 15 residues. The germline CDR1 and CDR2 sequences are SGHTA and FQGNSA.

This clonotype was picked up a small number of times. V usage is TRBV5-6 and J usage is TRBJ1-2; no reliable D call. Germline CDR1 reads SGHDT; CDR2 reads YYEEEE. This CDR3 contains 15 residues. With 0 bases removed from V and 6 bases from J, the gap between germline ends came to 15 bases. The CDR3 spells CASSLGGARIDGYTF. The CDR3 bases are TGTGCCAGCAGCTTGGGAGGCGCAAGAATTGATGGCTACACCTTC.